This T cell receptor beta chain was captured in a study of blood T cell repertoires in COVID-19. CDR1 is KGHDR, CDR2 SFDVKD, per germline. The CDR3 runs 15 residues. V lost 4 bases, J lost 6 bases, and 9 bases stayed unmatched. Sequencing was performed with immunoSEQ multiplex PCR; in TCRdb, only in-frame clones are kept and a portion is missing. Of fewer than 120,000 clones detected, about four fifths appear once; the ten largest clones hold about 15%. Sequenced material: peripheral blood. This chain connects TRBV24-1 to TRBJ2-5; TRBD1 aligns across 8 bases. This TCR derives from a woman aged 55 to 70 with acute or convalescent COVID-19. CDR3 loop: CATSETRTGRKTQYF. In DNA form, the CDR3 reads TGTGCCACCAGTGAAACCCGGACAGGGAGAAAGACCCAGTACTTC.